The 25 T cell receptor beta chains presented below share a single source sample, sequenced in a study of T-cell reconstitution after alpha-beta-depleted transplantation in children (dated by TCRdb to about 2016). Libraries came from PCR. The sequencing machine was an Illumina HiSeq 2500. To normalize quantification of the TCRbeta repertoire, the TCR libraries were built with molecular barcoding that relied on unique molecular identifiers. The public sequencing data were trimmed at Q25 with fastp and processed into clonotypes with MiXCR by TCRdb, which kept only in-frame beta chains. When rows share a CDR3 protein, they turn into one entry using the most common DNA and genes. The sample table lists approximately 70,000 distinct CDR3 sequences, roughly 4.5% of them with a count of one. Of the sample, about 20% is held by the ten largest clones. Read against the paper, the sample's treatment or condition label means: allogeneic hematopoietic cell transplantation with graft depleted of TCRalphabeta T cells and CD19 B cells.

The specimen comprised PBMCs, mostly from graft donor cells, sampled 180 days after TCRalphabeta/CD19-depleted stem cell transplant. The receptors come from a boy in the first two years of life who had a stem cell transplant for acute myeloid leukemia, so the T cells may come from the graft donor.

This clonotype was seen ten or more times. V usage is TRBV6-2 or TRBV6-3 and J usage is TRBJ2-3; D possibly uses TRBD1 or TRBD2 (7 bases each). Trimming stripped 2 bases from V and 7 bases from J, with 19 bases between. The CDR3 loop spans 16 amino acids. Germline CDR1 and CDR2: MNHEY and SVGEGT. The chain's CDR3 is CASSYQGGAFSNTQYF. The DNA of the CDR3 is TGTGCCAGCAGTTACCAGGGGGGGGCTTTTTCTAATACGCAGTATTTT.

At least ten counts were recorded for this clonotype. The chain couples TRBV4-3 to TRBJ1-2; 12 positions match TRBD1. CDR3 size: 19 residues. Germline loops: CDR1 LGHNA, CDR2 YSLEER. V dropped 4 bases and J dropped 2; count of bases not matched to a gene: 14. CDR3 DNA: TGCGCCAGCAGCCCCACCCCCGGGACAGGGGGCCTTAAAAACTATGGCTACACCTTC. It yields the protein CASSPTPGTGGLKNYGYTF.

This clonotype appeared many times. This chain links TRBV7-7 with TRBJ2-1; D uncertain. Trimming removed 4 bases from V and 0 bases from J, with 13 bases in between. In germline, CDR1 is SSHAT, CDR2 FNYEAQ (reference sequence). There are 16 residues in the CDR3. Written as DNA, the CDR3 is TGTGCCAGCAGCTATGGGCCAACACCCTCCTACAATGAGCAGTTCTTC. Its translation: CASSYGPTPSYNEQFF.

Ten or more counts support this clonotype. CDR3 sequence reads: CASSLGSFNEKLFF. In DNA form, the CDR3 reads TGTGCCAGCAGTTTAGGCAGTTTTAATGAAAAACTGTTTTTT. The V gene is TRBV12-3 or TRBV12-4, the J gene TRBJ1-4; no definite D call. Trimming shortened V by 1 base and J by 4 bases, and 7 bases separated the two germline ends. CDR3 length equals 14 residues.

This clonotype has at least ten counts. This chain uses TRBV20-1 with TRBJ1-4; D not certain. The germline gives CDR1 DFQATT, CDR2 SNEGSKA (reference sequence). The CDR3 is 16 residues long. Trimming removed 1 base from V and 8 bases from J, with 20 bases in between. The CDR3, as DNA: TGCAGTGCTAGAGGGGTAGGGCATTCTCTAGGGGAAAAACTGTTTTTT. Translated: CSARGVGHSLGEKLFF.

In its sample, this clonotype was seen many times. The chain employs TRBV7-2 and TRBJ1-2; TRBD1 might be the D (5 bases). The germline V gene encodes CDR1 SGHTA and CDR2 FQGNSA. The CDR3 runs to 14 residues. V lost 4 bases and J lost 8, with 17 bases in between. CDR3 region: CASSSSGTVVGYTF. The CDR3 DNA follows: TGTGCCAGCAGCTCCTCCGGGACGGTCGTGGGCTACACCTTC.

The table lists this clonotype with many counts. The genes are TRBV7-2 and TRBJ2-1, with TRBD2 identical over 7 bases. The CDR3 runs 14 residues. Germline V gene sequence: CDR1 SGHTA, CDR2 FQGNSA. Losses at the gene ends were 2 bases for V and 5 bases for J; bases not matched to a gene: 3. CDR3: CASSLLAAHNEQFF. The CDR3 DNA reads as TGTGCCAGCAGCTTACTAGCGGCCCACAATGAGCAGTTCTTC.

This clonotype was recorded many times. The chain is built from TRBV29-1 and TRBJ1-2; D remains ambiguous. CDR3 length equals 16 residues. Between the trimmed V and J ends, which lost 5 bases and 4 bases, there was a span of 23 bases. Germline V lookup: CDR1 SQVTM, CDR2 ANQGSEA. The CDR3 sequence: CSVTIGFTTWIYGYTF. In DNA form, the CDR3 reads TGCAGCGTTACTATCGGCTTCACTACATGGATCTATGGCTACACCTTC.

There are many counts of this clonotype. The chain has TRBV7-7 and TRBJ2-5, with 10 bases lining up with TRBD1. The CDR3 consists of 16 residues. Germline CDR1 SSHAT, CDR2 FNYEAQ (reference sequence). J gave up 7 bases and V 3 bases, and 11 bases lay outside the gene matches. In DNA form, the CDR3 reads TGTGCCAGCAGCTTGCGGACAGGGGGGTCCCGGGGGACCCAGTACTTC. As protein: CASSLRTGGSRGTQYF. Full variable domain (outside the CDR3, taken from reference TRBV7-7 and TRBJ2-5): GAGVSQSPRYKVTKRGQDVTLRCDPISSHATLYWYQQALGQGPEFLTYFNYEAQPDKSGLPSDRFSAERPEGSISTLTIQRTEQRDSAMYRCASSLRTGGSRGTQYFGPGTRLLVL.

This clonotype showed up many times. The chain employs TRBV29-1 and TRBJ1-1; D is perhaps TRBD1 (6 bases). CDR3 size: 13 residues. Trimming removed 0 bases from V and 4 bases from J, with 9 bases in between. The germline CDR1 and CDR2 sequences are SQVTM and ANQGSEA. The CDR3 region is CSVEEGAGTEAFF. The CDR3 region has the DNA TGCAGCGTTGAAGAGGGGGCAGGCACTGAAGCTTTCTTT. Full variable domain (missing parts from reference TRBV29-1 and TRBJ1-1): SAVISQKPSRDICQRGTSLTIQCQVDSQVTMMFWYRQQPGQSLTLIATANQGSEATYESGFVIDKFPISRPNLTFSTLTVSNMSPEDSSIYLCSVEEGAGTEAFFGQGTRLTVV.

This clonotype was seen many times. This rearrangement joins TRBV12-3 or TRBV12-4 to TRBJ2-1; D is possibly TRBD2 (6 bases). Trimming cost V 5 bases and J 4 bases, with 18 bases left between them. The CDR3 has 16 residues. This CDR3 is CASSGPGLPGYNEQFF. The CDR3 region has the DNA TGTGCCAGCAGTGGACCGGGACTGCCGGGGTACAATGAGCAGTTCTTC.

This clonotype was recorded at least ten times. The J gene is TRBJ2-7, the V gene TRBV10-2; 9 bases are a match to TRBD1. CDR3 length: 13 amino acids. Germline CDR1 reads WSHSY; CDR2 reads SAAADI. With 9 bases clipped from V and 0 bases from J, the junction kept 3 bases outside the gene matches. CDR3 sequence: CASGQGSSYEQYV. The CDR3 bases are TGCGCCAGTGGACAGGGGAGCTCCTACGAGCAGTACGTC.

The table lists this clonotype with many counts. The rearrangement uses TRBV7-2 and TRBJ2-7; TRBD1 might be the D (6 bases). This CDR3 region has 13 residues. V was clipped by 5 bases and J by 2 bases, with 10 bases between them. CDR1 is SGHTA and CDR2 is FQGNSA in the germline V gene. CDR3 DNA sequence: TGTGCCAGCAGCCACAGGGTGGCCTACGAGCAGTACTTC. Its protein product is CASSHRVAYEQYF.

This clonotype was seen repeatedly, ten times or more. The chain is built from TRBV9 and TRBJ1-1; 7 nucleotides match TRBD1. CDR1 is SGDLS, CDR2 YYNGEE, per germline. The CDR3 covers 14 residues. J gave up 4 bases and V 2 bases, and 5 bases lay outside the gene matches. The CDR3 reads CASSVSTGVTEAFF. CDR3 bases: TGTGCCAGCAGCGTTAGTACAGGGGTCACTGAAGCTTTCTTT.

The table lists this clonotype with many counts. This chain links TRBV7-6 with TRBJ2-5, with 10 bases that match TRBD2. The CDR3 consists of 15 residues. Germline lookup yields CDR1 SGHVS and CDR2 FNYEAQ. The trim removed 4 bases at V and 2 bases at J, leaving 4 bases unmatched. CDR3 nucleotides: TGTGCCAGCAGCTCAATTAGCGGGGGGCAAGAGACCCAGTACTTC. This encodes CASSSISGGQETQYF.

This clonotype was seen repeatedly, ten times or more. V and J are TRBV24-1 and TRBJ2-1; D might be TRBD1 or TRBD2, each matching 5 bases. The CDR3 runs 14 residues. The V gene's germline CDR1 is KGHDR and CDR2 SFDVKD. V was shortened by 0 bases and J by 10 bases, with 12 bases between the two germline ends. CDR3: CATSDLVRAGEQFF. The CDR3 nucleotides are TGTGCCACCAGTGATTTGGTGAGGGCAGGGGAGCAGTTCTTC.

This clonotype was counted ten times or more. V is TRBV27 and J is TRBJ2-4; a weak D match, TRBD1 (5 bases). V lost 0 bases and J 1 base, leaving 22 bases between the germline ends. The CDR3 extends over 20 amino acids. CDR1 and CDR2 from the germline V gene are MNHEY and SMNVEV (reference sequence). For the CDR3, the DNA is TGTGCCAGCAGTTTATCGTCAGGGTTCGCAGGGTCGGCGGCCAAAAACATTCAGTACTTC. It codes for CASSLSSGFAGSAAKNIQYF.

There are many counts of this clonotype. This chain joins TRBV20-1 and TRBJ2-1, with 12 nucleotides matching TRBD2. V lost 5 bases to trimming and J lost 4 bases; unmatched junction nucleotides: 6. The CDR3 extends over 15 amino acids. Germline CDR1 is DFQATT and CDR2 is SNEGSKA (reference sequence). CDR3 nucleotides: TGCAGTGCTCCGACTAGCGGGGGCCTATACAATGAGCAGTTCTTC. Its protein product is CSAPTSGGLYNEQFF.

This clonotype was counted ten times or more. V usage is TRBV5-1 and J usage is TRBJ2-5; 7 bases fit TRBD2. V was pared by 3 bases and J by 2 bases, with 7 bases of the junction left unmatched. Germline V CDR1 and CDR2: SGHRS, YFSETQ. CDR3 size: 15 residues. In DNA form, the CDR3 reads TGCGCCAGCAGCTACCGGCTAGCGGTTCAAGAGACCCAGTACTTC. It encodes CASSYRLAVQETQYF. The whole variable domain, remainder taken from reference TRBV5-1 and TRBJ2-5, is KAGVTQTPRYLIKTRGQQVTLSCSPISGHRSVSWYQQTPGQGLQFLFEYFSETQRNKGNFPGRFSGRQFSNSRSEMNVSTLELGDSALYLCASSYRLAVQETQYFGPGTRLLVL.

This clonotype was seen many times. The chain uses TRBV5-1 and TRBJ2-3; D remains ambiguous. The ends were cut back, 0 bases at V and 8 bases at J, with 19 bases in the middle. There are 16 residues in the CDR3. The germline V gene encodes CDR1 SGHRS and CDR2 YFSETQ. The CDR3, as DNA: TGCGCCAGCAGCTTGGCCGGCTTTTTGAGTGGCGGTACGCAGTATTTT. Its protein is CASSLAGFLSGGTQYF.

This clonotype was seen ten or more times. V usage is TRBV6-1 and J usage is TRBJ2-7; D ambiguous. This CDR3 is built from 14 residues. From germline, CDR1 is MNHNS and CDR2 SASEGT. Trimming cost V 4 bases and J 0 bases, with 10 bases left between them. DNA for the CDR3: TGTGCCAGCAGTGGTAGGTTTAGCTCCTACGAGCAGTACTTC. Residues: CASSGRFSSYEQYF.

This clonotype occurred many times. The chain uses TRBV12-3 or TRBV12-4 and TRBJ2-7, with D hard to call. V was clipped by 6 bases and J by 6 bases, with 12 bases between them. This CDR3 comprises 12 residues. The CDR3 sequence: CASSSTRPEQYF. The CDR3 DNA is TGTGCCAGCAGCAGTACCCGACCCGAGCAGTACTTC.

This clonotype has at least ten counts. The rearrangement uses TRBV12-3 or TRBV12-4 and TRBJ2-4, with 7 bases that match TRBD2. J gave up 7 bases and V 2 bases, and 5 bases lay outside the gene matches. The CDR3 loop spans 14 amino acids. The CDR3 DNA reads as TGTGCCAGCAGTTTAAAGGGACTACCTAACATTCAGTACTTC. This sequence encodes CASSLKGLPNIQYF.

This clonotype was picked up many times. The germline gene is not matched at one end of the junction; a read error may be the cause. The rearrangement uses TRBV4-1 and TRBJ2-4; 12 nucleotides align to TRBD1. CDR3 length equals 16 residues. Per the germline V gene, CDR1 is MGHRA and CDR2 is YSYEKL. For the CDR3, the DNA is TGCGCCAGCAGCCAAGCCGGGACAGGGGGCGGATACATTCATTACTTC. Translation: CASSQAGTGGGYIHYF.

This clonotype was observed many times. V gene TRBV4-2 combines with J gene TRBJ2-5; no clear D gene. CDR3 length: 12 residues. CDR1 and CDR2 from the germline V gene are LGHNA and YNFKEQ. The V end lost 0 bases, the J end lost 6 bases, and 5 bases lay between the germline ends. The CDR3 protein is CASSQDRKTQYF. CDR3 DNA sequence: TGTGCCAGCAGCCAAGATAGGAAGACCCAGTACTTC.